This T cell receptor beta chain stems from a study of identifying expanded T cells in peripheral blood. The study's findings and limits: Differentially abundant clones: 0.95 to 1.5 between replicates, 16.4 at roughly 15 days, 19 at four.

About this clone itself: The antigen is undetermined.

Collection occurred without any documented infections or immune events in donors. Trimming pared 0 bases from V and 10 bases from J, leaving 15 bases between. There are 14 residues in the CDR3. Germline V gives CDR1 MNHEY, CDR2 SMNVEV (reference sequence). The assay was immunoSEQ multiplex PCR, and TCRdb's table has in-frame clones only and misses some. This repertoire shows more than 85,000 clones, 88% found once; its top ten account for 8% to 9%. The sample taken for sequencing was blood. The sequence was collected from a person aged 18-70 years in good health. The rearrangement links TRBV27 to TRBJ1-1; D ambiguous. The CDR3 sequence is CASSLSWRERRAFF. DNA of the CDR3: TGTGCCAGCAGTTTATCGTGGCGGGAAAGGAGAGCTTTCTTT.